Sequencing of this T cell receptor beta chain was carried out in a study of T cells in localized non-small cell lung cancer. The study, taken as a whole, reports: Because sequencing included only one region (of the tumor), heterogeneity remains possible. Researchers found a median around 59 of the top 100 tumor clones in adjacent lung. Overall survival was longer when the density of T cells in the blood was higher. Peak T cell clonality was found in uninvolved adjacent lung, exceeding tumor.

As to this clone: The antigen remains unidentified.

Sequencing used immunoSEQ multiplex PCR; TCRdb keeps in-frame clones, though not all of them. Counted here are 50,000 to 65,000 clones, around three quarters occurring once; the ten biggest clones make up roughly 4.9%. Sequences were derived from PBMCs, sampled before any cancer treatment. The TCR was taken from a woman aged 35-75 years with stage II lung adenocarcinoma.

CDR3 coding DNA: TGTGCCAGCAGTTCCCTTGGTTTCCAAATGAACGACTATGGCTACACCTTC. As protein: CASSSLGFQMNDYGYTF. V usage is TRBV27 and J usage is TRBJ1-2; no clear D gene. The CDR3 is 17 amino acids. Germline CDR1 is MNHEY and CDR2 is SMNVEV (reference sequence). V lost 4 bases and J lost 3, with 21 bases in between.